A single sample gave rise to the 22 T cell receptor beta chains below, sequenced in a study of T cells in Graves' hyperthyroidism and ophthalmopathy (dated by TCRdb to about 2019). Libraries were made using multiplex PCR. Sequencing was performed on an Illumina HiSeq 2000. The TCR beta CDR3 regions were amplified from RNA transcripts. A first-round RT-PCR of the TCR CDR3 used the HTBI primer set with the Qiagen OneStep RT-PCR kit. TCRdb cleaned the public reads at Q25 with fastp, built clones with MiXCR and kept in-frame beta chains. For every CDR3 protein sequence, its rows merge into one entry that carries the most common genes and DNA. This sample holds hundreds of thousands of distinct CDR3 sequences; over 11% were observed only once. The top ten constitute around 25% of the sample. Sequencing was done on a sample of blood. These receptors were obtained from a woman between 25 and 40 years old with Graves' hyperthyroidism.

V usage is TRBV9 and J usage is TRBJ2-7; D unclear. V was trimmed by 4 bases and J by 3 bases, leaving 17 bases between them. Germline loops: CDR1 SGDLS, CDR2 YYNGEE. The CDR3 consists of 15 residues. The CDR3: CASSPRGQSDYEQYF. The CDR3, as DNA: TGTGCCAGCAGCCCCCGAGGTCAGTCCGACTACGAGCAGTACTTC.

The CDR3 sequence is CSARREHPDTQYF. DNA of the CDR3: TGCAGTGCCCGGCGGGAGCATCCAGATACGCAGTATTTT. V gene TRBV20-1 combines with J gene TRBJ2-3; 7 bases fit TRBD2. The CDR3 has 13 residues. The J segment lost 4 bases and the V segment lost 6 bases, leaving 7 bases of the junction unmatched. Germline CDR1 and CDR2: DFQATT and SNEGSKA (reference sequence).

The chain carries TRBV30 and TRBJ2-1; D tentatively reads TRBD1 or TRBD2 (5 bases each). Germline-derived CDR1 and CDR2 are GTSNPN and SVGIG (reference sequence). Trimming took off 2 bases at V and 11 bases at J, with 10 bases between the two ends. The CDR3 runs to 11 residues. In nucleotides, the CDR3 is TGTGCCTGGAGTTCGAGGGGTAAGCAGTTCTTC. Amino acid sequence: CAWSSRGKQFF. Full variable domain (remainder filled in from reference TRBV30 and TRBJ2-1): SQTIHQWPATLVQPVGSPLSLECTVEGTSNPNLYWYRQAAGRGLQLLFYSVGIGQISSEVPQNLSASRPQDRQFILSSKKLLLSDSGFYLCAWSSRGKQFFGPGTRLTVL.

For the CDR3, the DNA is TGTGCCAGCAGCTTGCACCCGCAGGTCGGGCCCTCCTACGAGCAGTACTTC. Protein: CASSLHPQVGPSYEQYF. The rearrangement joins TRBV7-8 to TRBJ2-7; D uncertain. V dropped 3 bases and J dropped 0 bases, with 18 bases sitting between them. Germline V gene data show CDR1 as SGHVS and CDR2 as FQNEAQ. The CDR3 consists of 17 residues. The variable domain in full, completed from reference TRBV7-8 and TRBJ2-7, reads GAGVSQSPRYKVAKRGQDVALRCDPISGHVSLFWYQQALGQGPEFLTYFQNEAQLDKSGLPSDRFFAERPEGSVSTLKIQRTQQEDSAVYLCASSLHPQVGPSYEQYFGPGTRLTVT.

Comment on this clonotype: Since a much larger clone is just one base distant, this may be a read error. The chain carries TRBV2 and TRBJ2-2, with TRBD1 matching over 9 bases. Germline V gives CDR1 SNHLY, CDR2 FYNNEI. The length of the CDR3 is 14 residues. With V trimmed by 8 bases and J by 3 bases, 4 bases remained unmatched. DNA of the CDR3: TGTGCCAGCGGCCGGGACAGGGACACCGGGGAGCTGTTTTTT. Protein: CASGRDRDTGELFF.

The chain has TRBV19 and TRBJ1-2; weak D call: TRBD1 (5 bases). V was clipped by 4 bases and J by 6 bases, with 12 bases between them. Germline assignment: CDR1 LNHDA and CDR2 SQIVND (reference sequence). The CDR3 length is 13 residues. The CDR3 DNA follows: TGTGCCAGTAGTACGGGGCGTGTGGATGGCTACACCTTC. Translated: CASSTGRVDGYTF.

V usage is TRBV7-2 and J usage is TRBJ2-2; D may match TRBD1 or TRBD2 (6 bases each). Germline lookup yields CDR1 SGHTA and CDR2 FQGNSA. CDR3 length: 17 amino acids. The V end was cut by 7 bases, the J end by 2 bases, with 20 bases between. The CDR3 region is CASTDIIGGTNTGELFF. The CDR3 DNA follows: TGTGCCAGCACCGACATAATTGGCGGGACAAACACCGGGGAGCTGTTTTTT.

This clonotype was counted between two and nine times. V and J are TRBV7-6 and TRBJ2-7; no firm D call. V was trimmed by 1 base and J by 4 bases, leaving 11 bases between them. This CDR3 comprises 14 residues. Germline CDR1 SGHVS, CDR2 FNYEAQ. The CDR3 region is CASSLGASVYEQYF. In nucleotides, the CDR3 is TGTGCCAGCAGCTTAGGGGCTTCTGTTTACGAGCAGTACTTC.

The chain employs TRBV9 and TRBJ2-7, with 9 bases matching TRBD2. Germline-derived CDR1 and CDR2 are SGDLS and YYNGEE. Trimming cost V 0 bases and J 5 bases; bases outside gene matches: 6. This CDR3 spans 15 amino acids. CDR3 bases: TGTGCCAGCAGCGTAGAGCGAGCGGGAGGAAACGAGCAGTACTTC. This translates into CASSVERAGGNEQYF.

This clonotype was found many times. This CDR3 is CASGRGVAEAFF. CDR3 bases: TGTGCCAGCGGGCGGGGGGTAGCTGAAGCTTTCTTT. The gene calls are TRBV12-3 or TRBV12-4 and TRBJ1-1, with D perhaps matching TRBD1 (5 bases). Trimming took 8 bases from V and 6 from J, leaving 13 bases between them. This CDR3 has 12 amino acids.

This clonotype was seen only a few times. The CDR3 sequence: CSANGVRLGELFF. The CDR3 bases are TGCAGCGCTAATGGGGTCCGCCTGGGGGAGCTGTTTTTT. The V and J genes are TRBV29-1 and TRBJ2-2; no reliable D call. V was clipped by 7 bases and J by 8 bases, with 17 bases between them. There are 13 residues in the CDR3. CDR1 is SQVTM, CDR2 ANQGSEA, per germline.

This rearrangement joins TRBV7-2 to TRBJ1-4; D unresolved. The germline gives CDR1 SGHTA, CDR2 FQGNSA. V gave up 3 bases and J gave up 6 bases, with 5 bases separating them. The CDR3 runs to 12 residues. This CDR3 reads CASSFYDEKLFF. The DNA of the CDR3 is TGTGCCAGCAGCTTTTACGATGAAAAACTGTTTTTT.

This clonotype was detected many times. V and J are TRBV10-3 and TRBJ2-7, with no clear D. This CDR3 region has 11 residues. Germline V gives CDR1 ENHRY, CDR2 SYGVKD. Trimming shortened V by 0 bases and J by 6 bases, and 3 bases separated the two germline ends. The CDR3 DNA sequence: TGTGCCATCAGTGAGTCGTCCGAGCAGTACTTC. It codes for CAISESSEQYF.

The genes are TRBV18 and TRBJ2-7, with 8 bases aligning to TRBD1. J lost 0 bases, V lost 3 bases, and 4 bases had no gene match. The V gene's germline CDR1 is KGHSH and CDR2 LQKENI. This CDR3 has 15 amino acids. CDR3: CASSPQGASSYEQYF. CDR3 sequence (DNA): TGTGCCAGCTCACCTCAGGGGGCGAGCTCCTACGAGCAGTACTTC.

This clonotype was counted at least ten times. The chain couples TRBV20-1 to TRBJ1-6; D not resolved. Germline V lookup: CDR1 DFQATT, CDR2 SNEGSKA (reference sequence). V lost 3 bases to trimming and J lost 10 bases, with 10 bases between them. The CDR3 sequence is 12 residues long. The CDR3, as DNA: TGCAGTGCTAGCCGGGTAGACTCACCCCTCCACTTT. It encodes CSASRVDSPLHF.

V usage is TRBV20-1 and J usage is TRBJ1-6; D not certain. The CDR3 is made up of 15 amino acids. The V end lost 0 bases, the J end lost 7 bases, and 13 bases lay between the germline ends. Germline lookup yields CDR1 DFQATT and CDR2 SNEGSKA (reference sequence). Here the CDR3 reads CSAREGGLVNSPLHF. The CDR3 DNA sequence: TGCAGTGCTAGAGAGGGCGGCCTGGTAAATTCACCCCTCCACTTT.

This clonotype has only a few counts. The J gene is TRBJ2-1, the V gene TRBV12-3 or TRBV12-4, with 12 bases that match TRBD2. The CDR3 runs 16 residues. Germline trimming cut 6 bases from V and 4 bases from J; bases unmatched to any gene: 7. CDR3 sequence (DNA): TGTGCCAGCAGACTAGCGGGAGGAATGGATTACAATGAGCAGTTCTTC. It yields the protein CASRLAGGMDYNEQFF.

The chain has TRBV10-3 and TRBJ1-3, with D unresolved. The CDR3 sequence is 16 residues long. Trimming left V 2 bases short and J 3 bases short, with 14 bases between. CDR1 is ENHRY, CDR2 SYGVKD, per germline. In DNA, the CDR3 is TGTGCCATCAGTGAGAACAGAGGCGCGGGTGGAAACACCATATATTTT. This gives the protein CAISENRGAGGNTIYF.

The chain couples TRBV9 to TRBJ2-3; 8 bases line up with TRBD2. The junction had 4 bases not matched to a gene; V was cut back by 3 bases and J by 1 base. CDR3 length: 15 amino acids. Germline values: CDR1 SGDLS, CDR2 YYNGEE. Here the CDR3 DNA reads TGTGCCAGCAGCGGTAGCGGGGTGGGCACAGATACGCAGTATTTT. It yields the protein CASSGSGVGTDTQYF.

This clonotype came up a few times. J is TRBJ2-6 and V is TRBV18; no firm D call. The V gene's germline CDR1 is KGHSH and CDR2 LQKENI. The CDR3 length is 14 residues. Trimming took 4 bases from V and 1 from J, leaving 5 bases between them. The CDR3 region has the DNA TGTGCCAGCTCACAGGCTTCTGGGGCCAACGTCCTGACTTTC. It codes for CASSQASGANVLTF.

The chain is built from TRBV11-2 and TRBJ2-1; the D is unclear. Matching the DNA end better, TRBJ2-7 makes the J call doubtful. This CDR3 region has 17 residues. The germline V gene has CDR1 SGHAT and CDR2 FQNNGV. The CDR3 nucleotides are TGTGCCAGCAGCCCACACCTGACGGAGAGCTCCTACAATGAGCAGTACTTC. Residues: CASSPHLTESSYNEQYF.

This clonotype was picked up many times. The V and J genes are TRBV6-1 and TRBJ1-5, with D unresolved. This CDR3 comprises 12 residues. The germline V gene encodes CDR1 MNHNS and CDR2 SASEGT. With 0 bases removed from V and 9 bases from J, the gap between germline ends came to 6 bases. CDR3 nucleotide sequence: TGTGCCAGCAGTGAAGCCATGGGGCCCCAGCATTTT. It is translated as CASSEAMGPQHF.